This entry concerns a single T cell receptor (beta chain). This sample was included in a study of T cell changes during pregnancy in multiple sclerosis. CDR1 is MGHDK and CDR2 is SYGVNS in the germline V gene. Trimming shortened V by 3 bases and J by 0 bases, and 12 bases separated the two germline ends. The CDR3 has 16 residues. The assay was immunoSEQ multiplex PCR, and TCRdb's table has in-frame clones only and misses some. The sample shows approximately 41,000 clones, under 95% of them seen only once. This rearrangement joins TRBV25-1 to TRBJ1-3; D is uncertain. The source is a female donor with multiple sclerosis, enrolled in a pregnancy study. The sample was PBMCs (not recorded whether the cells were cultured). CDR3 coding DNA: TGTGCCAGCAGTGACCCCGGCCTTTTCTCTGGAAACACCATATATTTT. Its protein product is CASSDPGLFSGNTIYF.